Shown below are 21 T cell receptor beta chains from a single sample sequenced in a study of blood T cell repertoires in COVID-19. Produced via immunoSEQ multiplex PCR; TCRdb's table is partial and in-frame only. The sample includes 81,000 or so clones, about nine tenths of them seen just once. The sequencing sample was made of peripheral blood. The receptors come from a man aged 70-80 years with active or convalescent COVID-19.

This sequence joins TRBV15 and TRBJ1-5, with a tentative D call TRBD1 (5 bases). The germline CDR1 and CDR2 sequences are LNHNV and YYDKDF (reference sequence). V gave up 0 bases and J gave up 15 bases, with 18 bases separating them. The CDR3 has 14 amino acids. The CDR3 bases are TGTGCCACCAGCAGAGAGCCTTTGGCTCTCCAGGGGCATTTT. Translated: CATSREPLALQGHF.

The J gene is TRBJ1-3, the V gene TRBV6-1; D is possibly TRBD1 (5 bases). The CDR3 spans 15 residues. V lost 2 bases to trimming and J lost 0 bases, with 8 bases between them. Germline V gives CDR1 MNHNS, CDR2 SASEGT. The CDR3 region is CASSERQYSGNTIYF. CDR3 bases: TGTGCCAGCAGTGAACGACAGTACTCTGGAAACACCATATATTTT.

The chain uses TRBV28 and TRBJ1-2; D is possibly TRBD1 (6 bases). This CDR3 is built from 15 residues. V lost 5 bases, J lost 8 bases, and 21 bases lay in between. The V gene's germline CDR1 is MDHEN and CDR2 SYDVKM. The CDR3 region has the DNA TGTGCCAGCAGTAAGGGACACCCCACATCGTGGGGCTACACCTTC. Encoded protein: CASSKGHPTSWGYTF.

This clone came up a few times. The J gene is TRBJ2-1, the V gene TRBV10-2; 9 bases are a match to TRBD1. The CDR3 extends over 14 amino acids. Germline CDR1 and CDR2: WSHSY and SAAADI. Trimming cost V 3 bases and J 7 bases; bases outside gene matches: 4. CDR3 in amino acids: CASSEAGTGNEQFF. The CDR3 coding sequence is TGCGCCAGCAGTGAAGCAGGGACAGGGAATGAGCAGTTCTTC.

This clone has only one observation. This rearrangement joins TRBV6-5 to TRBJ1-1; 7 nucleotides agree with TRBD1. The CDR3 sequence is 14 residues long. Germline loops: CDR1 MNHEY, CDR2 SVGAGI. The V gene end was trimmed by 6 bases and the J gene end by 3 bases; junction bases not matched to a gene: 7. CDR3 amino acids: CASSPMGQYTEAFF. As DNA, the CDR3 is TGTGCCAGCAGCCCCATGGGACAGTACACTGAAGCTTTCTTT.

V gene TRBV5-1 combines with J gene TRBJ1-4; D not certain. Trimming took 0 bases from V and 7 from J, leaving 13 bases between them. CDR3 length: 15 amino acids. The germline gives CDR1 SGHRS, CDR2 YFSETQ. DNA of the CDR3: TGCGCCAGCAGCTTGGGTCATCAAGGAGGTGAAAAACTGTTTTTT. It translates to CASSLGHQGGEKLFF.

The chain carries TRBV7-9 and TRBJ2-5; 11 nucleotides agree with TRBD1. This CDR3 comprises 15 residues. Germline V gene sequence: CDR1 SEHNR, CDR2 FQNEAQ (reference sequence). With 5 bases clipped from V and 3 bases from J, the junction kept 5 bases outside the gene matches. The CDR3 bases are TGTGCCAGCAGCACCCGGGACAGGGGGGAAGAGACCCAGTACTTC. Residues: CASSTRDRGEETQYF.

This clone occurred once. CDR3 residues: CASSLSKGTGASPLHF. The CDR3 nucleotides read TGTGCCAGCAGTTTATCGAAGGGGACAGGGGCTTCACCCCTCCACTTT. The rearrangement links TRBV27 to TRBJ1-6, with 10 bases fitting TRBD1. V was pared by 0 bases and J by 9 bases, with 5 bases of the junction left unmatched. This CDR3 spans 16 amino acids. Germline CDR1 MNHEY, CDR2 SMNVEV (reference sequence).

The chain is built from TRBV19 and TRBJ1-2; weak D call: TRBD1 (5 bases). Trimming took off 3 bases at V and 7 bases at J, with 9 bases between the two ends. This CDR3 comprises 12 residues. Germline V gene lookup returns CDR1 LNHDA and CDR2 SQIVND (reference sequence). The CDR3 reads CASSIRDFGYTF. The CDR3 nucleotides read TGTGCCAGTAGTATCAGGGACTTTGGCTACACCTTC.

The chain is built from TRBV11-1 and TRBJ1-1; D not certain. This CDR3 spans 13 amino acids. The V end was cut by 2 bases, the J end by 0 bases, with 4 bases between. CDR1 is SGHAT, CDR2 FQDESV, per germline (reference sequence). The CDR3 DNA reads TGTGCCAGCAGCTTACAATTGAACACTGAAGCTTTCTTT. Amino acids: CASSLQLNTEAFF.

The chain is built from TRBV6-1 and TRBJ1-1; D may be TRBD1 (5 bases). The CDR3 contains 13 residues. The germline V and J ends were trimmed by 3 bases and 7 bases, with 12 bases remaining between them. Germline loops: CDR1 MNHNS, CDR2 SASEGT. The CDR3 nucleotides read TGTGCCAGCAGTGAGCCTCGGGGGGTTGAAGCTTTCTTT. Residues: CASSEPRGVEAFF.

This clone showed up just a few times. This sequence joins TRBV24-1 and TRBJ1-5; a possible D gene is TRBD1 (6 bases). The CDR3 is 15 residues long. V was cut by 5 bases and J by 0 bases, with 10 bases left in between. Germline V lookup: CDR1 KGHDR, CDR2 SFDVKD. This chain's CDR3 is CATSGPGVSNQPQHF. CDR3 nucleotides: TGTGCCACCAGTGGACCAGGGGTTAGCAATCAGCCCCAGCATTTT.

The sample holds a few counts of this clone. The V and J genes are TRBV2 and TRBJ1-1; 10 bases agree with TRBD1. Losses at the gene ends were 7 bases for V and 4 bases for J; bases not matched to a gene: 9. There are 15 residues in the CDR3. Germline assignment: CDR1 SNHLY and CDR2 FYNNEI. The CDR3: CASTPGQGWGTEAFF. The DNA for the CDR3 is TGTGCCAGCACCCCGGGACAGGGGTGGGGCACTGAAGCTTTCTTT.

The rearrangement links TRBV7-9 to TRBJ2-5; TRBD1 matches at 7 bases. The CDR3 is made up of 15 amino acids. The junction had 7 bases not matched to a gene; V was cut back by 5 bases and J by 1 base. The germline V gene has CDR1 SEHNR and CDR2 FQNEAQ (reference sequence). CDR3 loop: CASSRPDRIQETQYF. In DNA form, the CDR3 reads TGTGCCAGCAGCCGTCCGGACAGGATCCAAGAGACCCAGTACTTC.

The chain links TRBV3-1 (or the pseudogene TRBV3-2) to TRBJ2-2, with 9 positions matching TRBD1. The germline V gene has CDR1 LGHDT and CDR2 YNNKEL (reference sequence). V gave up 7 bases and J gave up 3 bases; unmatched junction bases: 6. The CDR3 has 15 amino acids. Here the CDR3 DNA reads TGTGCCAGCAACGGTTGGGACAGGGACACCGGGGAGCTGTTTTTT. This translates into CASNGWDRDTGELFF.

In this sample, this clone turned up once. This chain links TRBV6-4 with TRBJ2-2; D possibly corresponds to TRBD1 (6 bases). CDR3 length: 13 amino acids. Germline V gene lookup returns CDR1 MRHNA and CDR2 SNTAGT. V gave up 5 bases and J gave up 4 bases, with 8 bases separating them. The CDR3 reads CASSWGPTGELFF. The CDR3 DNA reads TGTGCCAGCAGTTGGGGGCCCACCGGGGAGCTGTTTTTT.

The chain joins TRBV19 to TRBJ1-2; D uncertain. The CDR3 length is 16 residues. Germline V gene lookup returns CDR1 LNHDA and CDR2 SQIVND (reference sequence). Trimming removed 1 base at V and 4 bases at J, with 16 bases between. The CDR3 loop reads CASSIAVAITGYGYTF. The CDR3 bases are TGTGCCAGTAGTATAGCCGTAGCAATTACGGGCTATGGCTACACCTTC.

The chain is built from TRBV7-9 and TRBJ1-6; D ambiguous. Germline values: CDR1 SEHNR, CDR2 FQNEAQ (reference sequence). V was pared by 7 bases and J by 10 bases, with 11 bases between. This CDR3 is built from 12 residues. CDR3 in DNA: TGTGCCAGCAACTCGCCGGAGTCACCCCTCCACTTT. Protein sequence: CASNSPESPLHF. The whole variable domain, filled in from reference TRBV7-9 and TRBJ1-6, reads DTGVSQNPRHKITKRGQNVTFRCDPISEHNRLYWYRQTLGQGPEFLTYFQNEAQLEKSRLLSDRFSAERPKGSFSTLEIQRTEQGDSAMYLCASNSPESPLHFGNGTRLTVT.

J is TRBJ1-1 and V is TRBV12-5; D unclear. CDR1 and CDR2 from the germline V gene are LGHNT and FRNRAP. This CDR3 is 14 amino acids long. V was clipped by 3 bases and J by 2 bases, with 10 bases between them. The CDR3 loop reads CASGFQDFNTEAFF. Written as DNA, the CDR3 is TGTGCTAGTGGTTTTCAGGATTTTAACACTGAAGCTTTCTTT.

The V and J genes are TRBV5-6 and TRBJ2-1; tentatively, D is TRBD2 (5 bases). V shed 4 bases and J shed 2 bases, with 16 bases lying between them. Per the germline V gene, CDR1 is SGHDT and CDR2 is YYEEEE. This CDR3 has 16 residues. The CDR3 here is CASSPLAPGPYNEQFF. For the CDR3, the DNA is TGTGCCAGCAGCCCTCTAGCTCCAGGTCCCTACAATGAGCAGTTCTTC.

A few counts support this clone. The chain is built from TRBV14 and TRBJ1-2; D possibly corresponds to TRBD1 (6 bases). This CDR3 spans 15 amino acids. The ends were cut back, 4 bases at V and 2 bases at J, with 14 bases in the middle. The germline V gene has CDR1 SGHDN and CDR2 FVKESK. CDR3 protein: CASSRVQGSNYGYTF. CDR3 coding DNA: TGTGCCAGCAGCCGCGTACAGGGATCCAACTATGGCTACACCTTC. The full variable domain, its missing parts supplied by reference TRBV14 and TRBJ1-2, is EAGVTQFPSHSVIEKGQTVTLRCDPISGHDNLYWYRRVMGKEIKFLLHFVKESKQDESGMPNNRFLAERTGGTYSTLKVQPAELEDSGVYFCASSRVQGSNYGYTFGSGTRLTVV.